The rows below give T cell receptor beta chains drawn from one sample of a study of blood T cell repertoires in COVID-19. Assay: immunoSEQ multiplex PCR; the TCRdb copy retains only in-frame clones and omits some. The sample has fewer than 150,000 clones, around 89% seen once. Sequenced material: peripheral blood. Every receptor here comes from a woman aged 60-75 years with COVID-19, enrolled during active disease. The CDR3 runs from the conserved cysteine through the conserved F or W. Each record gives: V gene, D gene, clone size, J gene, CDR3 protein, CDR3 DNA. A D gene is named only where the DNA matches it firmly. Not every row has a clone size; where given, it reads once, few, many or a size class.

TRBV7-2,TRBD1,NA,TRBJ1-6,CASSLFGQGGSPLHF,TGTGCCAGCAGCTTATTCGGACAGGGGGGATCACCCCTCCACTTT
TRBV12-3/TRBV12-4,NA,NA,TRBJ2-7,CASSPHPGVRYF,TGTGCCAGCAGTCCCCATCCAGGGGTTCGGTACTTC
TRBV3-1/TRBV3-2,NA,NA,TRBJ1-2,CASSPQLGKDSGLGYTF,TGTGCCAGCAGCCCCCAGTTAGGTAAGGACTCAGGCCTCGGCTACACCTTC
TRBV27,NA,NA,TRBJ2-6,CASSAVLSPGANVLTF,TGTGCCAGCAGTGCCGTACTCTCTCCCGGGGCCAACGTCCTGACTTTC
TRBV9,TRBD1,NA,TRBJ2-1,CASSAGQSTTFSNEQFF,TGTGCCAGCAGCGCGGGACAGTCAACAACCTTTTCAAATGAGCAGTTCTTC
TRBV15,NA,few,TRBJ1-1,CATGGTPDTEAFF,TGTGCCACCGGCGGGACCCCCGACACTGAAGCTTTCTTT
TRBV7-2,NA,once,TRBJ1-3,CASSSTPGTAGNTIYF,TGTGCCAGCAGTTCCACCCCAGGTACAGCTGGAAACACCATATATTTT
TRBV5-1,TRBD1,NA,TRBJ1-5,CASSLGQGTDQPQHF,TGCGCCAGCAGCTTGGGACAGGGGACTGATCAGCCCCAGCATTTT
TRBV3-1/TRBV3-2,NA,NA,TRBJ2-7,CASSHSPRGHEQYF,TGTGCCAGCAGCCACTCTCCGCGGGGCCACGAGCAGTACTTC
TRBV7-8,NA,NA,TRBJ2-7,CASSSGRVDEQYF,TGTGCCAGCAGCTCCGGCAGGGTGGACGAGCAGTACTTC
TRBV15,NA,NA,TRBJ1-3,CATSRDPGSSGNTIYF,TGTGCCACCAGCAGAGACCCCGGGAGCTCTGGAAACACCATATATTTT
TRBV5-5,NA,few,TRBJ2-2,CASSLFQAINTGELFF,TGTGCCAGCAGCTTGTTTCAGGCGATCAACACCGGGGAGCTGTTTTTT
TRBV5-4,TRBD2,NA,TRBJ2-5,CASSFSGGEAETQYF,TGTGCCAGCAGCTTTAGCGGGGGGGAAGCGGAGACCCAGTACTTC
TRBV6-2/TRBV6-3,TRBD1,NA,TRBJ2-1,CASRPIRDRGHNEQFF,TGTGCCAGCAGACCTATCCGGGACAGGGGACACAATGAGCAGTTCTTC